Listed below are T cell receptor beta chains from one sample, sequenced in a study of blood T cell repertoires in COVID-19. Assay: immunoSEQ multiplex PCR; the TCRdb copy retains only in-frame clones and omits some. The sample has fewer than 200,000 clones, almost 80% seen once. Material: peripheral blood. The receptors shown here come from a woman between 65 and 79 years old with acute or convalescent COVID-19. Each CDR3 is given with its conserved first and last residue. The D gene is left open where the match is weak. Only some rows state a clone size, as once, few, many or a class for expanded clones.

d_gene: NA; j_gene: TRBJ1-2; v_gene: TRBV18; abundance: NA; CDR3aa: CASSSHPPDTAYGYTF; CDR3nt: TGTGCCAGCTCATCCCACCCCCCAGATACAGCCTATGGCTACACCTTC
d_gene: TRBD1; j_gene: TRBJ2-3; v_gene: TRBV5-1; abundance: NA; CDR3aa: CASSTGQGQQYF; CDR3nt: TGCGCCAGCAGCACCGGACAGGGGCAACAATATTTT
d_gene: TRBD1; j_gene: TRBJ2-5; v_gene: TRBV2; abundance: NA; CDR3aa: CASSVTGIGQETQYF; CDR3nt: TGTGCCAGCAGTGTGACAGGGATCGGACAAGAGACCCAGTACTTC
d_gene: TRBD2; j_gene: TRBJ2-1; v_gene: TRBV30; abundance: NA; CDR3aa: CAWSVLANYNEQFF; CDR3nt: TGTGCCTGGAGTGTACTAGCGAACTACAATGAGCAGTTCTTC
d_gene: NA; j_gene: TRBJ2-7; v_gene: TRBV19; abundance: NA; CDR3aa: CASSRAVGSSYEQYF; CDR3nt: TGTGCCAGCTCCAGGGCGGTAGGTAGCTCCTACGAGCAGTACTTC
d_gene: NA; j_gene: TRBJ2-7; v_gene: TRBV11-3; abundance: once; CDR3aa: CASSKDSSYEQYF; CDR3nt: TGTGCCAGCAGCAAAGACAGCTCCTACGAGCAGTACTTC
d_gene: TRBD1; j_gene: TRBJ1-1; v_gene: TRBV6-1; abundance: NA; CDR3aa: CASSEVGTGIDTEAFF; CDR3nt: TGTGCCAGCAGTGAAGTGGGGACAGGGATTGACACTGAAGCTTTCTTT
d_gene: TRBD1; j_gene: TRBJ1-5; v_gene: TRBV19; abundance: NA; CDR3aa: CASSDQGAGSNQPQHF; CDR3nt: TGTGCCAGTAGTGATCAGGGGGCAGGTAGCAATCAGCCCCAGCATTTT
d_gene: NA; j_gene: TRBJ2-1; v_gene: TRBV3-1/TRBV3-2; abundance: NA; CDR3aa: CASSQVRGNEQFF; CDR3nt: TGTGCCAGCAGCCAAGTTCGGGGCAATGAGCAGTTCTTC
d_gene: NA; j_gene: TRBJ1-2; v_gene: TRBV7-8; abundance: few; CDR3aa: CASSLLGGESNYGYTF; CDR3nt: TGTGCCAGCAGCTTATTAGGTGGGGAGTCTAACTATGGCTACACCTTC
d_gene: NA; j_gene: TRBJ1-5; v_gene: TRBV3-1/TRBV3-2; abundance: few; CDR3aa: CASSQGNSGSPSQPQHF; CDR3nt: TGTGCCAGCAGCCAAGGGAATTCAGGGTCCCCTAGTCAGCCCCAGCATTTT
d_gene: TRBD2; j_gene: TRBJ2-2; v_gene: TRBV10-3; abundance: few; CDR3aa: CAISETGLAGAGYTGELFF; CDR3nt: TGTGCCATCAGTGAGACCGGACTAGCGGGAGCGGGGTACACCGGGGAGCTGTTTTTT
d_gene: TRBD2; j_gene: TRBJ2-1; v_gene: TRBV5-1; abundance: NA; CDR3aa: CASRSGTSGTLNNEQFF; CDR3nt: TGCGCCAGCAGATCCGGGACTAGCGGAACCTTAAACAATGAGCAGTTCTTC
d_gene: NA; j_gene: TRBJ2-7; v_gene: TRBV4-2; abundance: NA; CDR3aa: CASSQVWGRVGYEQYF; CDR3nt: TGTGCCAGCAGCCAAGTCTGGGGCAGGGTGGGATACGAGCAGTACTTC
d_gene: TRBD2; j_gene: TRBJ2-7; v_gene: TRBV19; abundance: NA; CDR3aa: CASSILAGGSYEQYF; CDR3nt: TGTGCCAGTAGTATCCTAGCGGGGGGTTCCTACGAGCAGTACTTC
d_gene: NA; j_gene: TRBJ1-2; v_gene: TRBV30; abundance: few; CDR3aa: CAWMWQASGYTF; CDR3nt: TGTGCCTGGATGTGGCAGGCCTCTGGCTACACCTTC
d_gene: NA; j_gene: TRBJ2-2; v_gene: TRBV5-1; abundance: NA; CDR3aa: CASTELPPTGELFF; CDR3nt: TGCGCCAGCACCGAACTCCCCCCCACCGGGGAGCTGTTTTTT
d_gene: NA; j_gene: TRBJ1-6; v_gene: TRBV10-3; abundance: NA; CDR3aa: CAISEDTGYLLHF; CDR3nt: TGTGCCATCAGTGAGGACACAGGTTATCTCCTCCACTTT
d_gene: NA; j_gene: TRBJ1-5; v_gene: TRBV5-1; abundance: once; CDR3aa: CASSPEGPGGNQPQHF; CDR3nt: TGCGCCAGCAGCCCGGAGGGGCCCGGGGGCAATCAGCCCCAGCATTTT
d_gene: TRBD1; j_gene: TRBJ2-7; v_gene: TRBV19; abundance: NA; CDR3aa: CASSIGTGGRNEQYF; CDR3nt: TGTGCCAGTAGTATCGGGACAGGGGGACGGAACGAGCAGTACTTC
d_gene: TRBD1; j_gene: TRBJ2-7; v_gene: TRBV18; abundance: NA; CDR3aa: CASSPGTGDYEQYF; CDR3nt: TGTGCCAGCTCACCCGGGACAGGAGACTACGAGCAGTACTTC
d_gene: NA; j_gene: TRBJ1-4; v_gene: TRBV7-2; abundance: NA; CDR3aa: CASSLGGGARGEKLFF; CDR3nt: TGTGCCAGCAGCTTAGGCGGGGGGGCTCGAGGAGAAAAACTGTTTTTT
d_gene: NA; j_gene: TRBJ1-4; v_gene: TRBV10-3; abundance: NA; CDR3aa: CAIRTNGKTNEKLFF; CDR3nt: TGTGCCATCAGGACTAACGGAAAAACTAATGAAAAACTGTTTTTT
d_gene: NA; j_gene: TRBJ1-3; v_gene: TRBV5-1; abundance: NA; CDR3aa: CASSLVGGSGNTIYF; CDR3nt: TGCGCCAGCAGCTTGGTCGGGGGCTCTGGAAACACCATATATTTT
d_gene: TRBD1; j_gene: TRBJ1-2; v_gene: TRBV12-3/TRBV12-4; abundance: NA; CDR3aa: CASRQQGYYGYTF; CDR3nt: TGTGCCAGCAGACAACAGGGGTACTATGGCTACACCTTC
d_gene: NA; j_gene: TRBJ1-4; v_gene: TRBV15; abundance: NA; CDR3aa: CATSSPGVPTTNEKLFF; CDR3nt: TGTGCCACCAGCAGCCCGGGGGTTCCCACAACTAATGAAAAACTGTTTTTT
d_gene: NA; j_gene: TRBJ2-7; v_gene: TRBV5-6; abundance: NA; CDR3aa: CASSLVALSSYEQYF; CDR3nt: TGTGCCAGCAGCTTGGTAGCACTCAGCTCCTACGAGCAGTACTTC
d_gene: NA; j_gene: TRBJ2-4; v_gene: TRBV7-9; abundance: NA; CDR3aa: CASSPVQGTTIQYF; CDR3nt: TGTGCCAGCAGCCCCGTCCAGGGGACAACCATTCAGTACTTC
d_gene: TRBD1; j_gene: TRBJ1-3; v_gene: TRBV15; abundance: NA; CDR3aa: CATSRDRTGSGNTIYF; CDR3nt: TGTGCCACCAGCAGAGATAGGACAGGCTCTGGAAACACCATATATTTT
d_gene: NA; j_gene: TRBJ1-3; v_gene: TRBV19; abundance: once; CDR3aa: CASNTGTYGNTIYF; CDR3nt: TGTGCCAGTAATACCGGGACTTATGGAAACACCATATATTTT
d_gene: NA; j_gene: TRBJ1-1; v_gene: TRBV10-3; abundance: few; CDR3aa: CAISVGDTEAFF; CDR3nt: TGTGCCATCAGTGTGGGAGACACTGAAGCTTTCTTT
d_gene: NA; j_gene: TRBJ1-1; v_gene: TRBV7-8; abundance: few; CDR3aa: CASSPRSTVTTEAFF; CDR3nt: TGTGCCAGCAGCCCCCGGTCGACAGTAACCACTGAAGCTTTCTTT
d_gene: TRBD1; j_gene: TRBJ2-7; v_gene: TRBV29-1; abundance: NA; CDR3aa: CSVQTGGSSYEQYF; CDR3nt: TGCAGCGTCCAAACAGGGGGCTCCTCCTACGAGCAGTACTTC
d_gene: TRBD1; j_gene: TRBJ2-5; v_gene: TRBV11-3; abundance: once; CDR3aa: CASSQGTAEQETQYF; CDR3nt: TGTGCCAGCAGCCAAGGGACAGCTGAACAAGAGACCCAGTACTTC
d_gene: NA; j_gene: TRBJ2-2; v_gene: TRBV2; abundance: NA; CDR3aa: CASSPDGSTGELFF; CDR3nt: TGTGCCAGCAGTCCGGACGGGAGCACCGGGGAGCTGTTTTTT
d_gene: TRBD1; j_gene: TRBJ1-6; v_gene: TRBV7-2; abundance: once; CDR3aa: CASSSDRASYNSPLHF; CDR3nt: TGTGCCAGCAGCTCGGACAGGGCCTCCTATAATTCACCCCTCCACTTT
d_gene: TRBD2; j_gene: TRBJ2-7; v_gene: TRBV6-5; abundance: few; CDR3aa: CASAEREPPYEQYF; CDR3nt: TGTGCCAGCGCCGAGCGGGAGCCCCCCTACGAGCAGTACTTC
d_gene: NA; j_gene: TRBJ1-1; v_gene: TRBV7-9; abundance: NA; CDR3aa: CASGTRLGEAFF; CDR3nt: TGTGCCAGCGGCACTAGGTTGGGGGAAGCTTTCTTT
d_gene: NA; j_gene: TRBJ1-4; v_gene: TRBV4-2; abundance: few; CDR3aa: CASSPGGNGEKLFF; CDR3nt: TGTGCCAGCAGCCCCGGGGGGAATGGTGAAAAACTGTTTTTT
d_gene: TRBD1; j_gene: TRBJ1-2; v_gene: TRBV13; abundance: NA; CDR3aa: CASSQGQAYGYTF; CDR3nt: TGTGCCAGCAGCCAGGGACAGGCCTATGGCTACACCTTC
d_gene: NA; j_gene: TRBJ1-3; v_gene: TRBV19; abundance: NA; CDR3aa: CASSTPGAGNTIYF; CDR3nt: TGTGCCAGCAGTACCCCAGGGGCTGGAAACACCATATATTTT
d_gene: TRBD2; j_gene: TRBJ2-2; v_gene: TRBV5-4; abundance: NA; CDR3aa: CASSRRRTSGSPTGELFF; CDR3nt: TGTGCCAGCAGCCGGAGAAGGACTAGCGGGAGTCCGACCGGGGAGCTGTTTTTT
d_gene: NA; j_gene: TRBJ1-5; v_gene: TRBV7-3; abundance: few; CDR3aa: CASSSWDMVGKPQHF; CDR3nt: TGTGCCAGCAGCTCCTGGGACATGGTCGGGAAGCCCCAGCATTTT
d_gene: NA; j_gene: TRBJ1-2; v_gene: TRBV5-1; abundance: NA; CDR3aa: CASSLPGVYGYTF; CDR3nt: TGCGCCAGCAGCTTGCCGGGTGTCTATGGCTACACCTTC
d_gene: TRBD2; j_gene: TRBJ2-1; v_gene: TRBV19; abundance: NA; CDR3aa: CASSSRGGTYNEQFF; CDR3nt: TGTGCCAGTAGTTCCCGGGGGGGGACCTACAATGAGCAGTTCTTC
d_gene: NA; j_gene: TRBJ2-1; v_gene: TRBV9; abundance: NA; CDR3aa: CASSAQRASFNEQFF; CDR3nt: TGTGCCAGCAGCGCCCAGCGGGCCTCCTTCAATGAGCAGTTCTTC
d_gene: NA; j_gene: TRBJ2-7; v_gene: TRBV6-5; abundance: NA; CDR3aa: CASSNQGLAYEQYF; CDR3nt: TGTGCCAGCAGTAACCAGGGACTGGCCTACGAGCAGTACTTC
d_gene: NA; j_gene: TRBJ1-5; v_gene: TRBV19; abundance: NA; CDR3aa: CASRPRNQGNNQPQHF; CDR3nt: TGTGCCAGTCGCCCCCGGAATCAGGGGAACAATCAGCCCCAGCATTTT
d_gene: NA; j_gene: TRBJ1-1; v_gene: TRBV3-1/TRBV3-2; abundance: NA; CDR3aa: CASRGGVFEGTEAFF; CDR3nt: TGTGCCAGCAGGGGCGGAGTCTTTGAGGGCACTGAAGCTTTCTTT
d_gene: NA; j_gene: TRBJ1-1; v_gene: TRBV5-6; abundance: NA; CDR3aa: CASSFGLSTEAFF; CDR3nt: TGTGCCAGCAGTTTTGGACTCAGCACTGAAGCTTTCTTT
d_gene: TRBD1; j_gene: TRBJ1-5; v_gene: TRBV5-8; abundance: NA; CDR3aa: CASRARDRDQPQHF; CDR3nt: TGTGCCAGCAGAGCCCGGGACAGAGATCAGCCCCAGCATTTT
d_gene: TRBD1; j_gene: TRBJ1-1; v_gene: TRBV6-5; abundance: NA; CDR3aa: CASSSDRGDTEAFF; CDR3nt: TGTGCCAGCAGTTCTGACAGGGGAGACACTGAAGCTTTCTTT
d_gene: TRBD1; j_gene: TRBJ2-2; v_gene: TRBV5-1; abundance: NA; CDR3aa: CASSLGQGGNTGELFF; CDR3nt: TGCGCCAGCAGCTTGGGACAGGGCGGCAACACCGGGGAGCTGTTTTTT
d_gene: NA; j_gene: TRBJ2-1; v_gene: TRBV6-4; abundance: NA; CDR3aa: CASSPLSSSRNEQFF; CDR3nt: TGTGCCAGCAGCCCGCTGTCGTCCTCTCGGAATGAGCAGTTCTTC
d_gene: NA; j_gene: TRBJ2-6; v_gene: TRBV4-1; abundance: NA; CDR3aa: CASTLAPSGANVLTF; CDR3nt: TGCGCCAGCACCCTAGCTCCCTCTGGGGCCAACGTCCTGACTTTC